The entry below describes one T cell receptor beta chain. Its target is not known. Repertoires were sampled repeatedly during chemoradiotherapy. The data were taken from a study of chemoradiotherapy in HPV16-positive cancers. Overall study context: Candidate HPV-specific T-cell clones and common TCR motifs came from functional assays in a couple of HPV16-positive patients.

Findings and caveats of the study: During treatment, candidate HPV-specific clones and E7-related motifs expanded in tumor.

Assay used: immunoSEQ multiplex PCR; TCRdb lists only in-frame clones, some missing. The sample records about 9,000 clones, around 84% being singletons. The J segment lost 7 bases and the V segment lost 0 bases, leaving 2 bases of the junction unmatched. The CDR3 runs 14 residues. CDR1 PRHDT and CDR2 FYEKMQ come from the germline V gene (reference sequence). The chain combines TRBV13 with TRBJ1-2; 10 bases are shared with TRBD1. The TCR was taken from a human donor with HPV-associated anogenital cancer. The specimen was tumor tissue, collected from a patient who underwent chemoradiotherapy. The CDR3 nucleotides read TGTGCCAGCAGCTTAGGCCGACAGGGGGCTGGCTACACCTTC. As protein: CASSLGRQGAGYTF.